The 18 T cell receptor beta chains below all came from one sample that was sequenced in a study of identical twins listed by TCRdb under 2016. The library relied on 5' RACE. Instrument on record: Illumina HiSeq 2000. The public reads were run again by TCRdb, first through fastp at Q25 and then through MiXCR, and only productive beta chains were kept. CDR3 protein sequences are deduplicated, and each keeps its most common genes and DNA. In this sample the table shows 420,000 or so distinct CDR3 sequences, 18% of which occur a single time. The ten biggest clones cover around 12% of the sample. The sequenced sample consisted of naive T cells sorted from blood. The meaning of the sample's cell subset or site label: cells isolated with a human naive T-cell isolation kit. These TCRs come from a man aged 50-60 years in good health.

This clonotype has only a few counts. This rearrangement joins TRBV4-2 to TRBJ2-4; 7 bases line up with TRBD1. V trimming: 2 bases; J trimming: 8 bases; junction bases outside the gene matches: 3. The germline gives CDR1 LGHNA, CDR2 YNFKEQ. CDR3 length: 13 residues. Here the CDR3 reads CASSQTGAHIQYF. The CDR3 coding sequence is TGTGCCAGCAGCCAAACAGGGGCTCACATTCAGTACTTC.

This clonotype was recorded a few times. The chain carries TRBV20-1 and TRBJ2-1; 10 bases align to TRBD2. CDR1 is DFQATT and CDR2 is SNEGSKA in the germline V gene (reference sequence). The CDR3 contains 16 residues. V was pared by 2 bases and J by 7 bases, with 11 bases of the junction left unmatched. The CDR3 sequence: CSARRGSLAGLNEQFF. The CDR3 bases are TGCAGTGCTAGAAGAGGGTCACTAGCGGGACTGAATGAGCAGTTCTTC.

The chain links TRBV11-2 to TRBJ2-5, with 7 bases aligning to TRBD1. Germline trimming cut 4 bases from V and 2 bases from J; bases unmatched to any gene: 10. The length of the CDR3 is 16 residues. Germline loops: CDR1 SGHAT, CDR2 FQNNGV. This chain's CDR3 is CASSSLQGTEQETQYF. Here the CDR3 DNA reads TGTGCCAGCAGCTCCCTACAGGGGACAGAGCAAGAGACCCAGTACTTC.

The chain carries TRBV4-2 and TRBJ2-1, with TRBD2 identical over 7 bases. CDR3 length: 14 amino acids. From germline, CDR1 is LGHNA and CDR2 YNFKEQ. Trimming removed 1 base from V and 5 bases from J; junction bases left unmatched: 2. In DNA form, the CDR3 reads TGTGCCAGCAGCCAAGGAGGGAGGGACAATGAGCAGTTCTTC. Protein product: CASSQGGRDNEQFF.

The sample holds many counts of this clonotype. V gene TRBV6-2 or TRBV6-3 combines with J gene TRBJ2-5, with a weak D call TRBD2 (5 bases). The V end lost 3 bases, the J end lost 1 base, and 9 bases lay between the germline ends. This CDR3 comprises 14 residues. The germline CDR1 and CDR2 sequences are MNHEY and SVGEGT. CDR3 loop: CASSYTSGQETQYF. CDR3 sequence (DNA): TGTGCCAGCAGTTATACCAGCGGCCAAGAGACCCAGTACTTC.

The V call is TRBV4-3, the J call TRBJ2-1; 7 bases line up with TRBD2. The V and J ends lost 5 bases and 7 bases, in that order; junction bases with no gene match: 14. CDR1 is LGHNA, CDR2 YSLEER, per germline. CDR3 size: 16 residues. The chain's CDR3 is CASSALRLGGSNEQFF. CDR3 sequence (DNA): TGCGCCAGCAGCGCCCTCAGATTGGGGGGGAGTAATGAGCAGTTCTTC.

This clonotype came up a few times. V usage is TRBV7-9 and J usage is TRBJ2-3; D might be TRBD1 or TRBD2, each matching 5 bases. Trimming shortened V by 5 bases and J by 0 bases, and 12 bases separated the two germline ends. This CDR3 region has 15 residues. CDR1 and CDR2 from the germline V gene are SEHNR and FQNEAQ (reference sequence). CDR3 nucleotides: TGTGCCAGCAGCCTGGGACGGTTTAGCACAGATACGCAGTATTTT. It specifies CASSLGRFSTDTQYF.

The rearrangement links TRBV29-1 to TRBJ2-1; 9 nucleotides agree with TRBD2. The CDR3 has 13 amino acids. Per germline, CDR1 SQVTM and CDR2 ANQGSEA. The ends lost 6 bases at V and 5 bases at J; junction bases unmatched: 5. Here the CDR3 reads CSVRLAGNNEQFF. The CDR3 DNA sequence: TGCAGCGTGAGGCTAGCGGGAAACAATGAGCAGTTCTTC.

This clonotype was seen more than once but under ten times. The genes are TRBV20-1 and TRBJ2-1; 7 bases agree with TRBD2. The V and J ends lost 0 bases and 0 bases, in that order; junction bases with no gene match: 2. The CDR3 extends over 15 amino acids. Germline CDR1 is DFQATT and CDR2 is SNEGSKA (reference sequence). In DNA, the CDR3 is TGCAGTGCTAGAGATGGCGGGAGCTCCTACAATGAGCAGTTCTTC. Amino acids: CSARDGGSSYNEQFF.

This clonotype was picked up many times. The rearrangement links TRBV6-1 to TRBJ1-1; no definite D call. This CDR3 contains 14 residues. Germline V gives CDR1 MNHNS, CDR2 SASEGT. Deletions cut 8 bases from V and 1 base from J, with 14 bases between. The CDR3 spells CASRPGPRNTEAFF. CDR3 nucleotide sequence: TGTGCCAGCCGCCCTGGACCGAGGAACACTGAAGCTTTCTTT.

This clonotype was recorded a few times. The chain joins TRBV5-1 to TRBJ1-2; a weak D match, TRBD1 (6 bases). Germline V CDR1 and CDR2: SGHRS, YFSETQ. V dropped 4 bases and J dropped 8 bases, with 18 bases sitting between them. The CDR3 loop spans 14 amino acids. This CDR3 is CASSEARGRGGYTF. CDR3 DNA: TGCGCCAGCAGCGAAGCCCGAGGGAGGGGGGGCTACACCTTC.

The chain employs TRBV7-9 and TRBJ2-3, with unresolved D. CDR3 length equals 14 residues. V shed 5 bases and J shed 3 bases, with 12 bases lying between them. Per the germline V gene, CDR1 is SEHNR and CDR2 is FQNEAQ (reference sequence). The CDR3 nucleotides are TGTGCCAGCAGCATTTTGATGGGAACAGATACGCAGTATTTT. Protein: CASSILMGTDTQYF. The full variable domain, its missing parts supplied by reference TRBV7-9 and TRBJ2-3, is DTGVSQNPRHKITKRGQNVTFRCDPISEHNRLYWYRQTLGQGPEFLTYFQNEAQLEKSRLLSDRFSAERPKGSFSTLEIQRTEQGDSAMYLCASSILMGTDTQYFGPGTRLTVL.

This clonotype was seen only a few times. The V gene is TRBV5-1, the J gene TRBJ2-3, with D tentatively TRBD1 (6 bases). Trimming shortened V by 4 bases and J by 5 bases, and 17 bases separated the two germline ends. The CDR3 is 15 residues long. Germline V lookup: CDR1 SGHRS, CDR2 YFSETQ. The CDR3 DNA follows: TGCGCCAGCAGCGTTTCAGGGGTCCCCGGAGATACGCAGTATTTT. Its translation is CASSVSGVPGDTQYF. Variable domain in full (rest from reference TRBV5-1 and TRBJ2-3): KAGVTQTPRYLIKTRGQQVTLSCSPISGHRSVSWYQQTPGQGLQFLFEYFSETQRNKGNFPGRFSGRQFSNSRSEMNVSTLELGDSALYLCASSVSGVPGDTQYFGPGTRLTVL.

CDR3 loop: CASSVDPSTDTQYF. DNA for the CDR3: TGTGCCAGCAGCGTAGACCCTAGCACAGATACGCAGTATTTT. V usage is TRBV9 and J usage is TRBJ2-3; D remains unclear. The CDR3 extends over 14 amino acids. Germline V gene data show CDR1 as SGDLS and CDR2 as YYNGEE. V lost 0 bases and J 0 bases, leaving 5 bases between the germline ends.

The rearrangement uses TRBV7-2 and TRBJ2-7, with D uncertain. The germline V gene encodes CDR1 SGHTA and CDR2 FQGNSA. CDR3 length equals 13 residues. The V end lost 6 bases, the J end lost 4 bases, and 13 bases lay between the germline ends. The CDR3 region is CASRRAHDYEQYF. The CDR3 nucleotides are TGTGCCAGCAGAAGAGCACACGATTACGAGCAGTACTTC.

The table lists this clonotype with many counts. The DNA for the CDR3 is TGTGCCAGCTCACCACCCTGGGGACAGCGGAACCAAGAGACCCAGTACTTC. It codes for CASSPPWGQRNQETQYF. This chain joins TRBV18 and TRBJ2-5; 7 nucleotides match TRBD1. J lost 0 bases, V lost 0 bases, and 7 bases had no gene match. The CDR3 totals 17 residues. Germline V gene lookup returns CDR1 KGHSH and CDR2 LQKENI. The full variable domain, rest sourced from reference TRBV18 and TRBJ2-5, is NAGVMQNPRHLVRRRGQEARLRCSPMKGHSHVYWYRQLPEEGLKFMVYLQKENIIDESGMPKERFSAEFPKEGPSILRIQQVVRGDSAAYFCASSPPWGQRNQETQYFGPGTRLLVL.

The rearrangement links TRBV4-3 to TRBJ2-7; 11 nucleotides match TRBD2. The germline CDR1 and CDR2 sequences are LGHNA and YSLEER. The CDR3 length is 16 residues. The J segment lost 6 bases and the V segment lost 0 bases, leaving 7 bases of the junction unmatched. CDR3 nucleotides: TGCGCCAGCAGCCAAGATCCGGGGGGACTAGCGGCCGAGCAGTACTTC. Translated: CASSQDPGGLAAEQYF.

This clonotype appeared many times. This chain uses TRBV15 with TRBJ2-3; no clear D. Trimming stripped 0 bases from V and 5 bases from J, with 6 bases between. The CDR3 is 13 amino acids. Germline CDR1 is LNHNV and CDR2 is YYDKDF (reference sequence). The CDR3: CATSRDLQDTQYF. The CDR3 DNA sequence: TGTGCCACCAGCAGAGATCTGCAAGATACGCAGTATTTT. Using reference TRBV15 and TRBJ2-3 for the parts outside the CDR3, the full variable domain is DAMVIQNPRYQVTQFGKPVTLSCSQTLNHNVMYWYQQKSSQAPKLLFHYYDKDFNNEADTPDNFQSRRPNTSFCFLDIRSPGLGDTAMYLCATSRDLQDTQYFGPGTRLTVL.